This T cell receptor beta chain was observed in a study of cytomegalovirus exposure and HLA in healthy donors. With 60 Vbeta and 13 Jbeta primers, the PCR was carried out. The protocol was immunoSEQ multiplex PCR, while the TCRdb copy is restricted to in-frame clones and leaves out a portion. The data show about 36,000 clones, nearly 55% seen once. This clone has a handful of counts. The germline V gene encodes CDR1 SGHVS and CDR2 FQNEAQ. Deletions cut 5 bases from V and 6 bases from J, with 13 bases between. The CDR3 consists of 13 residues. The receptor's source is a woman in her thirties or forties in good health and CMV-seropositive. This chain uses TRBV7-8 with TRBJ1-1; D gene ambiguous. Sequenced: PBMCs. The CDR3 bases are TGTGCCAGCAGCCCTAGCGGACGTTCTGAAGCTTTCTTT. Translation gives CASSPSGRSEAFF.